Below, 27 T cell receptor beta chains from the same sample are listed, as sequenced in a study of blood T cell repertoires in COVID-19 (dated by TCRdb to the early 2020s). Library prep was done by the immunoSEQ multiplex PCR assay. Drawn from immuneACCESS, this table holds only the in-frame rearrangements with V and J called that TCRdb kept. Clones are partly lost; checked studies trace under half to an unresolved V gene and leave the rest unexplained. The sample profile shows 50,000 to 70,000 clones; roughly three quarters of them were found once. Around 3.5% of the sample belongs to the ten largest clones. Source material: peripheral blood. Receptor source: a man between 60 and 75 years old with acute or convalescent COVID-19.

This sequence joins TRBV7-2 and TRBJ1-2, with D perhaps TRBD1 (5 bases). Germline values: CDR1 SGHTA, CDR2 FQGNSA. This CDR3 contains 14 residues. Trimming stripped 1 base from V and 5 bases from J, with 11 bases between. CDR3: CASSLGGGTYGYTF. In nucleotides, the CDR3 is TGTGCCAGCAGCTTAGGGGGTGGGACTTATGGCTACACCTTC.

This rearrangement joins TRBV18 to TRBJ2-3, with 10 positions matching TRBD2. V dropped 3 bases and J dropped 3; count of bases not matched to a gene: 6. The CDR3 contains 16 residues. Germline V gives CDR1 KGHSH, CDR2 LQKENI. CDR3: CASSPRLSGRTDTQYF. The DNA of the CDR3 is TGTGCCAGCTCACCGAGACTTAGCGGGAGGACAGATACGCAGTATTTT.

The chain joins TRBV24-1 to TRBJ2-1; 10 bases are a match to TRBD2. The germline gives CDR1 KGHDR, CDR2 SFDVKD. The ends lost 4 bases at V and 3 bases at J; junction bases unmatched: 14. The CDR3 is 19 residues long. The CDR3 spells CATSDTKSTTSGVYNEQFF. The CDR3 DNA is TGTGCCACCAGTGACACCAAGAGTACTACTAGCGGGGTCTACAATGAGCAGTTCTTC.

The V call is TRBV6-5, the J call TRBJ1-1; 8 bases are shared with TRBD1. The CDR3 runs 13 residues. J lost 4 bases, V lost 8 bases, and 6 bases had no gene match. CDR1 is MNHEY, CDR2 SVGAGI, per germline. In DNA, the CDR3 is TGTGCCAGCTTCCCCGGACAGGGCACTGAAGCTTTCTTT. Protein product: CASFPGQGTEAFF.

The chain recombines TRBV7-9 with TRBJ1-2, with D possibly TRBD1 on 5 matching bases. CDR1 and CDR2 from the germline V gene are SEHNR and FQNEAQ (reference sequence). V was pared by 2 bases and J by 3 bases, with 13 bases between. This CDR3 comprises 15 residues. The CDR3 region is CASSLHLGEDYGYTF. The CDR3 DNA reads TGTGCCAGCAGCTTACACCTAGGGGAAGACTATGGCTACACCTTC.

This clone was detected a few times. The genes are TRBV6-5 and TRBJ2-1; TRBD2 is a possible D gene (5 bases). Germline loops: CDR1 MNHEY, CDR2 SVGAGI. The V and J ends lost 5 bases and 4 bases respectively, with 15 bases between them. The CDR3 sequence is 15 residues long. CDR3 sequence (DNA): TGTGCCAGCAGTCCTCGCCGGGGAAATTACAATGAGCAGTTCTTC. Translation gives CASSPRRGNYNEQFF.

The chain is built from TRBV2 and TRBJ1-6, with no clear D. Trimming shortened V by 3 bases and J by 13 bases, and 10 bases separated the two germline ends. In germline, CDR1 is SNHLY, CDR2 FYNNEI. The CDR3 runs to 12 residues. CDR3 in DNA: TGTGCCAGCAGTGACACTGGGCTCCCCCTCCACTTT. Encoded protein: CASSDTGLPLHF.

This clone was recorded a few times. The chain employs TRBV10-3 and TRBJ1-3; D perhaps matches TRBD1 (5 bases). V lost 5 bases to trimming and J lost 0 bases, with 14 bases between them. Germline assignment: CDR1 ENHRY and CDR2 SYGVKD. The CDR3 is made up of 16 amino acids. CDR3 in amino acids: CAISTGGSSSGNTIYF. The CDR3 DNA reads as TGTGCCATCAGTACGGGGGGTAGTAGCTCTGGAAACACCATATATTTT.

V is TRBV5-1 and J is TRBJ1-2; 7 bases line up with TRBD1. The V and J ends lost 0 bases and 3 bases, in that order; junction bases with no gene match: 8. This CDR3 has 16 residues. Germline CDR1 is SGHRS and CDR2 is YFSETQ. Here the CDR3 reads CASSLAANRGYYGYTF. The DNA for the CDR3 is TGCGCCAGCAGCTTGGCCGCGAACAGGGGATACTATGGCTACACCTTC.

CDR3 region: CASSLRGNANVLTF. CDR3 DNA: TGTGCCAGCAGTTTGCGAGGGAACGCCAACGTCCTGACTTTC. J is TRBJ2-6 and V is TRBV28, with D possibly being TRBD2 (5 bases). Germline lookup yields CDR1 MDHEN and CDR2 SYDVKM. The CDR3 loop spans 14 amino acids. Between the trimmed V and J ends, which lost 3 bases and 7 bases, there was a span of 10 bases. The full variable domain, its missing parts supplied by reference TRBV28 and TRBJ2-6, is DVKVTQSSRYLVKRTGEKVFLECVQDMDHENMFWYRQDPGLGLRLIYFSYDVKMKEKGDIPEGYSVSREKKERFSLILESASTNQTSMYLCASSLRGNANVLTFGAGSRLTVL.

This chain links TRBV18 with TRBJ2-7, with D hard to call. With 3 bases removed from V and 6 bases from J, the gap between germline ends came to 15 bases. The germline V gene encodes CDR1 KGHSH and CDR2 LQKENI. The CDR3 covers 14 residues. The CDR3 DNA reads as TGTGCCAGCTCACCGTCCGCTCGAGTCGGCGAGCAGTACTTC. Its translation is CASSPSARVGEQYF.

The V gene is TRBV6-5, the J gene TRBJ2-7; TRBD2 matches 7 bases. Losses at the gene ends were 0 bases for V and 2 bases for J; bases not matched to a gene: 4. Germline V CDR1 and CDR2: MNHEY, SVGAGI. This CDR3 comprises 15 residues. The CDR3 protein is CASSYSREPPYEQYF. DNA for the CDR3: TGTGCCAGCAGTTACTCGCGGGAGCCACCCTACGAGCAGTACTTC.

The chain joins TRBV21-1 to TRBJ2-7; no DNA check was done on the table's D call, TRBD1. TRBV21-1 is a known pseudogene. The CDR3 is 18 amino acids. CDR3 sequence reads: CASSNTGTGGAEAGEQYF. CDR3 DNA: TGTGCCAGCAGTAATACCGGGACAGGGGGCGCGGAAGCCGGGGAGCAGTACTTC.

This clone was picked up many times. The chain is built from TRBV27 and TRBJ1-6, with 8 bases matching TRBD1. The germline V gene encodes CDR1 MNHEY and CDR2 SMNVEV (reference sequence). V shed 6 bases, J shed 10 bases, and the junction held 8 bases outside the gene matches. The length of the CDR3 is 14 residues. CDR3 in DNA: TGTGCCAGCAGCCGAGGACAGGGATGGTCACCCCTCCACTTT. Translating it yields CASSRGQGWSPLHF.

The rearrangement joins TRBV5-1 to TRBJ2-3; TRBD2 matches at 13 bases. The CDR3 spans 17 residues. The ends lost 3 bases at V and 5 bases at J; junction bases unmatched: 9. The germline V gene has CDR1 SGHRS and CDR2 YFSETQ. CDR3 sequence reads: CASSSGLAGPAGDTQYF. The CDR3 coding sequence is TGCGCCAGCAGCTCGGGACTAGCGGGGCCCGCCGGAGATACGCAGTATTTT. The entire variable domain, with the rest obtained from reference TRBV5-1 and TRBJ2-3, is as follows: KAGVTQTPRYLIKTRGQQVTLSCSPISGHRSVSWYQQTPGQGLQFLFEYFSETQRNKGNFPGRFSGRQFSNSRSEMNVSTLELGDSALYLCASSSGLAGPAGDTQYFGPGTRLTVL.

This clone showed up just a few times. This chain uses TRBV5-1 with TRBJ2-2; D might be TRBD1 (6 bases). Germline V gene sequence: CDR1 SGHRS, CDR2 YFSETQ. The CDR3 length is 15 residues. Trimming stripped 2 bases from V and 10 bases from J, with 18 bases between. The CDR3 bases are TGCGCCAGCAGCTTTACGGAAGGAAAGGGACAGGAGCTGTTTTTT. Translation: CASSFTEGKGQELFF.

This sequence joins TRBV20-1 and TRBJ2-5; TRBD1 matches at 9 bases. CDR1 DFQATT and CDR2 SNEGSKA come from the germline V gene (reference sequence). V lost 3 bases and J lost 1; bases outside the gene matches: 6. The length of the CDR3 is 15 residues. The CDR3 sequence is CSASAGTGPQETQYF. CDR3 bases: TGCAGTGCTAGTGCCGGGACAGGGCCCCAAGAGACCCAGTACTTC.

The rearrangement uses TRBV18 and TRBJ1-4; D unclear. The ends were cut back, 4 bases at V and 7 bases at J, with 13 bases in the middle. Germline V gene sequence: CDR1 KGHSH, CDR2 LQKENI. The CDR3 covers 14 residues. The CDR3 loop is CASSLYGLGEKLFF. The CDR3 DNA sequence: TGTGCCAGCTCACTGTACGGGTTAGGTGAAAAACTGTTTTTT.

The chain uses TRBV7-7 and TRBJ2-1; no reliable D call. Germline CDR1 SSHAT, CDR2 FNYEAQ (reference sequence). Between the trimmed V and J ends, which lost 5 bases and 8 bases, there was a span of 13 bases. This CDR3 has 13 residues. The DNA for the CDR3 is TGTGCCAGCAGCCCGACCTACAGAGATGAGCAGTTCTTC. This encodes CASSPTYRDEQFF.

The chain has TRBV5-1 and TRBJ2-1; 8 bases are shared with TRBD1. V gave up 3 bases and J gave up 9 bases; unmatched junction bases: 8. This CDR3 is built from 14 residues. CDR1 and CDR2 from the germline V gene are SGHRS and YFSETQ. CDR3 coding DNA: TGCGCCAGCAGCTCAACGACAGGGGCCGGTGAGCAGTTCTTC. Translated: CASSSTTGAGEQFF.

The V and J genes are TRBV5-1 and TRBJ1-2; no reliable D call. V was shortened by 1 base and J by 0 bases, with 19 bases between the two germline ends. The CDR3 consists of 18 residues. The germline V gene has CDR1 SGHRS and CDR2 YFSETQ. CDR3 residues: CASSLYGTAQSSNYGYTF. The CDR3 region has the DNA TGCGCCAGCAGCTTGTATGGAACAGCTCAAAGTTCTAACTATGGCTACACCTTC.

CDR3 protein: CASSLASGVRDTEAFF. Here the CDR3 DNA reads TGTGCCAGCAGCTTAGCCAGCGGGGTTAGGGACACTGAAGCTTTCTTT. The V and J genes are TRBV13 and TRBJ1-1; no firm D call. Per germline, CDR1 PRHDT and CDR2 FYEKMQ (reference sequence). Trimming cost V 1 base and J 3 bases, with 15 bases left between them. The CDR3 has 16 amino acids.

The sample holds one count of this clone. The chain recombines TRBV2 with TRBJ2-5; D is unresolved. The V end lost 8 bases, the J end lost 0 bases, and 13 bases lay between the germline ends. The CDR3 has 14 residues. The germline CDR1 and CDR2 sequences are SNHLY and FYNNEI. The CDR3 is CASRARPNQETQYF. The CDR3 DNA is TGTGCCAGCCGTGCTCGCCCTAACCAAGAGACCCAGTACTTC.

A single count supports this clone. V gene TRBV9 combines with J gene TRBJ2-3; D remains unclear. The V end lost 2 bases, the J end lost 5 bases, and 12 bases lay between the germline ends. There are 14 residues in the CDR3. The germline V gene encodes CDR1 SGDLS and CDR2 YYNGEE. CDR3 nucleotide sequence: TGTGCCAGCAGCGTCCCCTCCTCAGGAGATACGCAGTATTTT. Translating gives CASSVPSSGDTQYF.

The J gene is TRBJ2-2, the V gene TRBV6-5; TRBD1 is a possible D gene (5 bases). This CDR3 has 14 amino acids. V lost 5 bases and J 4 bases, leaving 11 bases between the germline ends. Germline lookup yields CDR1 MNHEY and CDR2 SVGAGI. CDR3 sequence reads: CASSLDTGTGELFF. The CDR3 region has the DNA TGTGCCAGCAGTCTAGACACAGGCACCGGGGAGCTGTTTTTT.

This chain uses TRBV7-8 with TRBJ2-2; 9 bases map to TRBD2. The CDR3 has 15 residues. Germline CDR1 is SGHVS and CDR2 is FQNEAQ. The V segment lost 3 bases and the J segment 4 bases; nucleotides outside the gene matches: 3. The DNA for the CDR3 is TGTGCCAGCAGCTTCCCTAGCGGGGTCACCGGGGAGCTGTTTTTT. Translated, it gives CASSFPSGVTGELFF.

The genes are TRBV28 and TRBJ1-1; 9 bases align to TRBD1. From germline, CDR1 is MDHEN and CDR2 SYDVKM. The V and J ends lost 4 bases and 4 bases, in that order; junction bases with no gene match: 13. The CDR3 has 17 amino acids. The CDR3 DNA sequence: TGTGCCAGCAGTTCCCTCTTCAACAGGGGGCCTCGCACTGAAGCTTTCTTT. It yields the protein CASSSLFNRGPRTEAFF. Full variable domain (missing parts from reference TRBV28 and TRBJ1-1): DVKVTQSSRYLVKRTGEKVFLECVQDMDHENMFWYRQDPGLGLRLIYFSYDVKMKEKGDIPEGYSVSREKKERFSLILESASTNQTSMYLCASSSLFNRGPRTEAFFGQGTRLTVV.